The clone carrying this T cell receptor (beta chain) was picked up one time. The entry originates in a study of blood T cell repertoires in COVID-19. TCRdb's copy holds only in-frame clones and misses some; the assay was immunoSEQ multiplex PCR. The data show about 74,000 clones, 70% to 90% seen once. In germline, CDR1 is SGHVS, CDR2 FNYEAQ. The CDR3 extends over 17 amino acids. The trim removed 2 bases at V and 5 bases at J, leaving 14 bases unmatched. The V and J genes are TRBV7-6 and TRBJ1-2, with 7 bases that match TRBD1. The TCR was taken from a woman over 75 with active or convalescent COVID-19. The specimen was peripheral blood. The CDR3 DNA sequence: TGTGCCAGCAGCTTAAGCTACAGGGGTTCCCCCTCTTATGGCTACACCTTC. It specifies CASSLSYRGSPSYGYTF.